This TCR beta chain was identified in a study of Graves' ophthalmopathy and Graves' hyperthyroidism (dated by TCRdb to 2017 to 2018). Regarding the study in general: Peripheral blood samples were taken at the time of initial diagnosis, before any treatment was given. Once sampling was done, hyperthyroidism patients were given methimazole at a starting dose of 30 mg daily, while ophthalmopathy patients were given high-dose intravenous methylprednisolone. T-cell repertoires of thyroid tissue and blood were compared in more than five hyperthyroidism patients. In total, 135 blood samples were TCR-sequenced: roughly 45 ophthalmopathy, under 85 hyperthyroidism and roughly 17 hyperthyroidism-to-ophthalmopathy patients. To explore V-J signatures that separate ophthalmopathy from hyperthyroidism, a discovery set of approximately 100 patients was enrolled, consisting of more than 40 with ophthalmopathy and 57 with stable hyperthyroidism. The study used signatures of the TCR beta repertoire to tell Graves' ophthalmopathy apart from Graves' hyperthyroidism and to predict which patients would progress to ophthalmopathy. The independent validation cohort included 18 to 20 hyperthyroidism patients plus 17 patients who later progressed from hyperthyroidism to ophthalmopathy. Paper-wide results and their limitations: In cross-validation, the 13-signature model distinguished ophthalmopathy from stable hyperthyroidism with less than 90% sensitivity and around 81% specificity, while in the test set the corresponding values were 80% and 75%. In validation, the model predicted ophthalmopathy progression with about 70% sensitivity and about 77% specificity; 12 predicted patients were CT-confirmed with GO in a median of 6.5 months. Most of the expanded thyroid clonotypes with a frequency above 0.001 were also detected in blood, and it was suggested that the thyroid immune response may be reflected by blood repertoires. Sample size was not predetermined statistically, and investigators were not blinded to group allocation.

For repertoire sequencing, the TCR beta CDR3 regions were amplified from RNA transcripts. HTBI primers and the Qiagen OneStep RT-PCR kit were used in a first-round RT-PCR, which was followed by a second-round multiplex PCR, size selection and purification. Libraries were sequenced on an Illumina HiSeq2000 using paired-end 100 bp reads. As for how the authors treated the data: SOAPnuke was used to process the reads, removing any read that contained adapters or uncalled bases, had a mean Phred below 15, or lacked an exact match to the constant primer or identifier. COPE v1.2.5 was used to merge the high-quality paired reads. Unique nucleotide sequences were defined as clonotypes and aligned to IMGT TRB V, D and J references using MiTCR v1.1. The analysis was limited to V-J combinations with a frequency above 0.0001, which together covered about 99% of repertoires. A TCR clonal expansion and chaos score per V-J combination was defined as the ratio of F50 clonal expansion to chaos observed in the TCRdist matrix. Welch's t-statistics and random forest were used to reduce the features to some 13 V-J combinations, which were then used as input to a naive Bayes classifier. The similarity between thyroid and blood repertoires was quantified using the Morisita-Horn index. Using fastp at Q25 and MiXCR, TCRdb reprocessed the public reads and kept productive beta chains. All rows with the same CDR3 protein become a single entry with the most common DNA and genes. The V and J calls come from TCRdb's annotation, not from the publication. The sample includes about 370,000 distinct CDR3 sequences, with about 15% observed a single time. In total, the top ten clones hold roughly 2.3% of the sample.

Hyperthyroidism was considered stable if no progression to ophthalmopathy occurred within 18 months of follow-up. Hyperthyroidism patients were newly diagnosed, were aged 18 to 65 years, and had a disease duration under 2 months. Patients were excluded if they had other autoimmune diseases, uncontrolled infections, pregnancy or lactation. Clinical symptoms, serum thyroxine, TRAb, thyroid ultrasound and orbital computed tomography were used for diagnosis. Ficoll-Paque density gradient centrifugation was used to isolate PBMCs from about 10 ml of fresh peripheral blood. Total RNA was extracted using Trizol reagent, and RNA quality was checked on an Agilent 2100 Bioanalyzer. From cysteine to phenylalanine, the CDR3 is 14 amino acids long. This entry keeps only the CDR3 DNA: 42 bases, framed from base 1. The germline V gene (reference sequence) provides CDR1 LGHDT and CDR2 YNNKEL. The germline V end is reduced by 4 bases and the J end by 6 bases; junction bases left unmatched: 5.

This clonotype was seen a handful of times. It lacks a known antigen. A much larger clone lies a single base off, so this may be a read error. This TCR was recovered from an adult woman with stable Graves' hyperthyroidism. Recombination connected TRBV3-1 to TRBJ2-7; TRBD1 aligns with 11 central bases. Sequenced material: peripheral blood. The CDR3 region: CASSPGQGASEQYF. The nucleotides are TGTGCCAGCAGCCCTGGACAGGGGGCGAGCGAGCAGTACTTC.